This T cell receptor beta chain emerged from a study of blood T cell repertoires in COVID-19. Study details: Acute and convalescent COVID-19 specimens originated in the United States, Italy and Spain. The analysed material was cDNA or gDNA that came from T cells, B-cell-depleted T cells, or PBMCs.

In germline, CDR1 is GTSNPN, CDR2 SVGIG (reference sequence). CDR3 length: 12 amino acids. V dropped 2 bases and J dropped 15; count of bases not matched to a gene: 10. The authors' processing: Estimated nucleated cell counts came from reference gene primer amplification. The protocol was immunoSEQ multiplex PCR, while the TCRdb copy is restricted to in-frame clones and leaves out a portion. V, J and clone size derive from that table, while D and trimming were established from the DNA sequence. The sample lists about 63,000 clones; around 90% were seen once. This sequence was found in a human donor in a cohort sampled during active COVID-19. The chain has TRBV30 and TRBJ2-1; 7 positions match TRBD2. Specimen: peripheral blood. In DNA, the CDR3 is TGTGCCTGGAGTCTTATCGGGAGGAATCGGTTCTTC. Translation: CAWSLIGRNRFF.